Sequencing of this TCR beta chain was carried out in a study of cytomegalovirus exposure and HLA in healthy donors. Unrecorded immune exposures were likely, despite nominal health at sampling. The PCR used 60 Vbeta and 13 Jbeta primers. The method was immunoSEQ multiplex PCR; TCRdb's version includes in-frame clones alone and lacks a portion of them. The sample lists tens of thousands of clones; 74% were seen once. Germline CDR1 is MNHEY and CDR2 is SMNVEV (reference sequence). The CDR3 covers 13 residues. V lost 3 bases to trimming and J lost 5 bases, with 10 bases between them. General study findings and limits: Reports indicated that the classifier achieved high specificity and sensitivity in diagnosing cytomegalovirus status. Among the most significant clusters, several appeared linked to common viral pathogens in a later analysis. Indistinguishable V segments such as TRBV6-2 and TRBV6-3 were excluded.

A remark on this clone: Its target is unknown.

This clonotype originated in a man aged 25-45 years in good health and CMV-seronegative. This chain uses TRBV27 with TRBJ1-2, with D unresolved. Sequenced: PBMCs. CDR3 residues: CASSLVGGYGYTF. CDR3 coding DNA: TGTGCCAGCAGTTTGGTTGGAGGGTATGGCTACACCTTC.